The T cell receptor (beta chain) described here comes from a study of blood T cell repertoires in COVID-19. Patients in Seattle were enrolled during active infection, then followed longitudinally. Clones were read by immunoSEQ multiplex PCR, and TCRdb kept only the in-frame ones, dropping some. The data show 65,000 to 95,000 clones, with just under 80% seen just once and 36% held by the top ten. The V and J ends lost 1 base and 0 bases respectively, with 13 bases between them. The germline V gene has CDR1 SGHTA and CDR2 FQGNSA. CDR3 length equals 16 residues. The sequence derives from a man in his sixties with COVID-19, enrolled during active disease. The sample was peripheral blood. The chain employs TRBV7-2 and TRBJ2-7, with a possible D match to TRBD2 (6 bases). The CDR3 region is CASSLDSGGSSYEQYF. As DNA, the CDR3 is TGTGCCAGCAGCTTAGACAGCGGAGGGAGCTCCTACGAGCAGTACTTC.